What follows is one T cell receptor beta chain and its context. The antigen remains unidentified. This record belongs to a study of CD8+ T cells in alopecia areata. Described treatment: oral pan-JAK inhibitor, 5-10 mg twice daily. Points from the study as a whole: Scalp clonality decreased significantly with tofacitinib, and so did expanded CD8+ clones among the top 100.

RNA was isolated and reverse transcribed to cDNA, the sequencing template. Assay: immunoSEQ multiplex PCR; the TCRdb copy retains only in-frame clones and omits some. The sample lists about 88,000 clones; roughly 40% were seen once. Germline V gives CDR1 SEHNR, CDR2 FQNEAQ (reference sequence). V dropped 3 bases and J dropped 3 bases, with 12 bases sitting between them. The CDR3 consists of 14 residues. The sequencing used CD8+ T cells sorted from blood, collected at week 24, from a patient treated with tofacitinib. The receptor's source is a human donor with alopecia areata. The chain has TRBV7-9 and TRBJ2-7, with D maybe TRBD2 (6 bases). DNA of the CDR3: TGTGCCAGCAGCTTCGCAGGGAGGCTCTACGAGCAGTACTTC. Amino acid sequence: CASSFAGRLYEQYF.